This T cell receptor (beta chain) was captured in a study of vaccination and CD4 T cells after COVID-19. An Oncomine TCR Beta short-read assay was used to sequence the DNA from cultured CD4+ T cells. Genomic DNA was isolated from CD4+ T cells that had been cultured. TCRdb used MiXCR to reprocess the PCR reads, holding one entry per CDR3 protein. The sample records about 12,000 distinct CDR3 sequences, 55% to 65% being singletons. Regarding the study as a whole: The analysis of convalescent patients involved relatively few individuals and lacked early post-infection timepoints.

Regarding this clonotype: What it binds is not known.

Treatment described: approximately 10-day PBMC culture with coronavirus spike peptide pools or control peptides (ViraFEST assay). Cultures of PBMCs, roughly 2.1 million per well, were set up with about 9.4 IU/ml IL-2 and roughly 10 ug/ml peptide pools. The CDR3 totals 16 residues. V gave up 6 bases and J gave up 4 bases, with 18 bases separating them. This material consisted of CD4+ T cells from blood, cultured in vitro, taken before SARS-CoV-2 vaccination. The receptor comes from a human donor who had recovered from COVID-19. J is TRBJ2-2 and V is TRBV12-3 or TRBV12-4, with D possibly matching TRBD2 (7 bases). As DNA, the CDR3 is TGTGCCAGCAGGGGGGGGCGGGAACGGGGCACCGGGGAGCTGTTTTTT. Protein product: CASRGGRERGTGELFF.